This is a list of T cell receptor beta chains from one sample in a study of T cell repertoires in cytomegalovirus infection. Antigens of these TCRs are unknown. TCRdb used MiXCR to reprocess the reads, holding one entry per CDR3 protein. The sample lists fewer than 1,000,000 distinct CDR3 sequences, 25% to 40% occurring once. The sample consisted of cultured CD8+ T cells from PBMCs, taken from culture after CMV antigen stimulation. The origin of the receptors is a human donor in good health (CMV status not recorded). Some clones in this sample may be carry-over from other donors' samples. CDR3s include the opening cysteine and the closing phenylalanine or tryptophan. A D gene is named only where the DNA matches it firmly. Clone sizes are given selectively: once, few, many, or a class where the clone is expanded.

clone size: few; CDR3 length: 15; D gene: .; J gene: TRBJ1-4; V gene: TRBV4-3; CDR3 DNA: TGCGCCAGCAGCCAAGCTAGGTCAACTAATGAAAAACTGTTTTTT; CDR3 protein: CASSQARSTNEKLFF
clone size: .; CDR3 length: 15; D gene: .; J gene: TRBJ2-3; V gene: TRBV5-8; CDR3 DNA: TGTGCCAGCAGCACGGGACCCAGGGGCACAGATACGCAGTATTTT; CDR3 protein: CASSTGPRGTDTQYF
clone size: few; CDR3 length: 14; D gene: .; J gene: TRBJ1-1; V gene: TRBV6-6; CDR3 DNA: TGTGCCAGCAGTTACCCCACAGTAGACACTGAAGCTTTCTTT; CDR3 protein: CASSYPTVDTEAFF
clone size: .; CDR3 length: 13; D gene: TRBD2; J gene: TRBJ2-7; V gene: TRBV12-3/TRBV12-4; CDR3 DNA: TGTACCAGCAGTTTGGGAGCGGGGGTCGAGCAGTACTTC; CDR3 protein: CTSSLGAGVEQYF
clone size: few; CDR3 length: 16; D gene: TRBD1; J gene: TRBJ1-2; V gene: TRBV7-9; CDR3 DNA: TGTGCCAGCAGCTTATTCGAACAGGGGCCTAACTATGGCTACACCTTC; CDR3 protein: CASSLFEQGPNYGYTF
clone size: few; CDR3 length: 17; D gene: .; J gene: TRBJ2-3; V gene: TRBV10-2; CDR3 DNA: TGCGCCAGCACCGCCTACGGGGCCGGGCGGGGCACAGATACGCAGTATTTT; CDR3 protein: CASTAYGAGRGTDTQYF
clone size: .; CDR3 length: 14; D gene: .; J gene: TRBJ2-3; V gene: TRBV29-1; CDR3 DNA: TGCAGCGTTGAAAGGGGAGATGGAACAGATACGCAGTATTTT; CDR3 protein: CSVERGDGTDTQYF
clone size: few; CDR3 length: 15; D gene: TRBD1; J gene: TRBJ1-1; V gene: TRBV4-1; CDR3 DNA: TGCGCCAGCAGCCAAGATGACAGGGGAGCAACTGAAGCTTTCTTT; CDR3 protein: CASSQDDRGATEAFF
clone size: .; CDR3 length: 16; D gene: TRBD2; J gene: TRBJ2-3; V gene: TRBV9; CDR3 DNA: TGTGCCAGCAGCGGGATAGCGGGGGCTACCGTGGATACGCAGTATTTT; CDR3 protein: CASSGIAGATVDTQYF
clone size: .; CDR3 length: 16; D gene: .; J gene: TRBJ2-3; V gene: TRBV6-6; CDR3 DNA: TGTACCAGCAGTGTAGCCGGGTACCGAAGCACAGATACGCAGTATTTT; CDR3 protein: CTSSVAGYRSTDTQYF